This paragraph covers one T cell receptor beta chain sequence. The CDR3 spans 16 residues. CDR1 and CDR2 (germline): SGHAT, FQNNGV. V was cut by 0 bases and J by 1 base, with 12 bases left in between. The record originates from a study of patients and donors after allogeneic stem cell transplantation. TCRdb re-analysed the RT-PCR reads in MiXCR, keeping a single row per CDR3 protein. The sample lists tens of thousands of distinct CDR3 sequences; roughly 43% were seen once. This sequence was found in a human donor who was either an allogeneic HSCT recipient or a stem cell or donor lymphocyte infusion donor (not recorded which). It is not recorded whose cells these are; they may come from a transplant donor. The V gene is TRBV11-2, the J gene TRBJ1-1; possible D gene TRBD1, 5 bases. Sequencing used blood, either unsorted or a sorted T cell fraction (not recorded which). The CDR3 protein is CASSLDPGLGNTEAFF. The CDR3 DNA follows: TGTGCCAGCAGCTTAGACCCGGGACTAGGGAACACTGAAGCTTTCTTT.